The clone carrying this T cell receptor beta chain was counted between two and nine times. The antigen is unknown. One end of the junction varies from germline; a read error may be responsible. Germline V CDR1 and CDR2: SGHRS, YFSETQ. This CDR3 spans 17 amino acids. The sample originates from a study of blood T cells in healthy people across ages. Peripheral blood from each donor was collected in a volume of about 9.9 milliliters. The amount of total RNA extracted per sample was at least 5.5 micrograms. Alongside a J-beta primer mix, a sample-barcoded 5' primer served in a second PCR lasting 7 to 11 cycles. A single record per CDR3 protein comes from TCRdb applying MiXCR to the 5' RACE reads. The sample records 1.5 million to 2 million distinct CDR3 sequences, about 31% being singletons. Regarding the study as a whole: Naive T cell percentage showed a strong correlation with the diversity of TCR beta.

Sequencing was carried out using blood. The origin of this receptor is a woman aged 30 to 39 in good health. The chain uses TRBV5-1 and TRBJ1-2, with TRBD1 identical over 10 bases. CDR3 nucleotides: TGCGACAGCAGCTTTGGGCCTAGGGGGACAGGGGACTATGGCTACACCTTC. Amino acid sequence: CDSSFGPRGTGDYGYTF. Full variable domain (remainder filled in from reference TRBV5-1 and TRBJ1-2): KAGVTQTPRYLIKTRGQQVTLSCSPISGHRSVSWYQQTPGQGLQFLFEYFSETQRNKGNFPGRFSGRQFSNSRSEMNVSTLELGDSALYLCDSSFGPRGTGDYGYTFGSGTRLTVV.